A selection of T cell receptor beta chains follows, all from one sample in a study of cytomegalovirus exposure and HLA in healthy donors. Libraries were prepared by immunoSEQ multiplex PCR; TCRdb keeps only in-frame clonotypes and omits some of them. This table has fewer than 200,000 clones, roughly 84% appearing once. Sequencing input: PBMCs. The receptors shown here come from a male donor in good health and CMV-seronegative. Each CDR3 is given with its conserved first and last residue. The D gene is left open where the match is weak. A clone size is listed for some rows: how often the clone was seen (once, few, many), or a class if it is expanded.

TRBD2	TRBV4-3	NA	TRBJ2-3	17	CASSYGTSGGGADTQYF	TGCGCCAGCAGCTATGGGACTAGCGGAGGCGGGGCGGATACGCAGTATTTT
NA	TRBV19	NA	TRBJ2-6	16	CASSIRGGTGANVLTF	TGTGCCAGTAGTATACGAGGGGGAACTGGGGCCAACGTCCTGACTTTC
TRBD1	TRBV2	once	TRBJ1-2	16	CASRRGQGASNYGYTF	TGTGCCAGCAGGAGGGGACAGGGGGCGTCAAACTATGGCTACACCTTC
NA	TRBV7-2	NA	TRBJ1-3	12	CASSPPGDPIYF	TGTGCCAGCAGCCCGCCGGGGGACCCCATATATTTT
NA	TRBV6-6	NA	TRBJ2-7	15	CASSPGFPDTYEQYF	TGTGCCAGCAGCCCCGGCTTCCCGGACACCTACGAGCAGTACTTC
TRBD1	TRBV2	NA	TRBJ2-7	14	CASGPGQGLFPQYF	TGTGCCAGCGGTCCCGGACAGGGCCTGTTTCCGCAGTACTTC
TRBD1	TRBV10-3	NA	TRBJ2-7	13	CAIREGQGNEQYF	TGTGCCATCAGAGAGGGACAGGGAAACGAGCAGTACTTC
TRBD2	TRBV7-6	NA	TRBJ2-1	16	CASSLVTAGGGNEQFF	TGTGCCAGCAGCTTAGTGACGGCGGGAGGGGGCAATGAGCAGTTCTTC
NA	TRBV7-2	NA	TRBJ2-7	13	CASSSGQNYEQYF	TGTGCCAGCAGCTCCGGACAGAACTACGAGCAGTACTTC
TRBD2	TRBV18	NA	TRBJ2-1	17	CASSPGAGLAAYNEQFF	TGTGCCAGCTCACCAGGAGCGGGACTAGCGGCCTACAATGAGCAGTTCTTC
TRBD1	TRBV6-5	NA	TRBJ2-7	15	CASSTAGQGSYRQYF	TGTGCCAGCAGCACAGCCGGACAGGGCTCCTACCGGCAGTACTTC
TRBD1	TRBV30	few	TRBJ1-3	19	CAWSVLGQGRRWGGNTIYF	TGTGCCTGGAGTGTTTTGGGACAGGGGCGTCGTTGGGGTGGAAACACCATATATTTT
NA	TRBV5-6	NA	TRBJ1-1	12	CASSLFGPEAFF	TGTGCCAGCAGCTTGTTTGGGCCTGAAGCTTTCTTT
NA	TRBV6-6	NA	TRBJ1-1	14	CASSYSGRNTEAFF	TGTGCCAGCAGTTACTCGGGCAGGAACACTGAAGCTTTCTTT